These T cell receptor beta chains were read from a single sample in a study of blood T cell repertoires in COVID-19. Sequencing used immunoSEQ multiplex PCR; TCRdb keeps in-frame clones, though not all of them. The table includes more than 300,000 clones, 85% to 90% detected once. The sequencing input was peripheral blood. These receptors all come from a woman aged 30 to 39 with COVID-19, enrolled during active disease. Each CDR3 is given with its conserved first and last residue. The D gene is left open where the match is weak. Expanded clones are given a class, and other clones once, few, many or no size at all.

CAISGIRGEKLFF	TGTGCCATCAGTGGGATTAGGGGTGAAAAACTGTTTTTT	TRBJ1-4	.	.	TRBV10-3	13
CASSQDPWQMANYGYTF	TGTGCCAGCAGCCAAGATCCGTGGCAGATGGCTAACTATGGCTACACCTTC	TRBJ1-2	.	.	TRBV4-2	17
CASSRGNSPLHF	TGTGCCAGCAGCAGGGGGAATTCACCCCTCCACTTT	TRBJ1-6	.	TRBD1	TRBV27	12
CAWARVLNSPLHF	TGTGCCTGGGCCAGGGTCCTAAATTCACCCCTCCACTTT	TRBJ1-6	.	.	TRBV30	13
CASSRLQPQVSGNTIYF	TGTGCCAGCAGCCGACTCCAACCGCAGGTCTCTGGAAACACCATATATTTT	TRBJ1-3	.	.	TRBV7-8	17
CATTQAGSTEAFF	TGTGCCACCACTCAGGCTGGGTCCACTGAAGCTTTCTTT	TRBJ1-1	.	.	TRBV24-1	13
CASSLRLGYNEQFF	TGTGCCAGCAGCCTCAGGTTAGGCTACAATGAGCAGTTCTTC	TRBJ2-1	.	.	TRBV4-2	14
CASSPEKQVYSNQPQHF	TGTGCCAGCAGTCCAGAAAAACAGGTTTATAGCAATCAGCCCCAGCATTTT	TRBJ1-5	.	.	TRBV28	17
CASSVGPAPGYEQYF	TGTGCCAGCAGCGTAGGCCCCGCCCCCGGGTACGAGCAGTACTTC	TRBJ2-7	once	.	TRBV9	15
CASSQEATDTQYF	TGTGCCAGCAGCCAAGAAGCGACAGATACGCAGTATTTT	TRBJ2-3	.	.	TRBV3-1/TRBV3-2	13
CASSPGQGHQPQHF	TGTGCCAGCTCACCGGGACAGGGACATCAGCCCCAGCATTTT	TRBJ1-5	.	TRBD1	TRBV18	14
CASRRQGAPDTEAFF	TGTGCCAGCAGGAGACAGGGGGCTCCGGACACTGAAGCTTTCTTT	TRBJ1-1	.	TRBD1	TRBV6-5	15
CASSTLVSGGDEQFF	TGTGCCAGCAGTACGCTTGTTTCAGGGGGTGATGAGCAGTTCTTC	TRBJ2-1	.	TRBD1	TRBV2	15
CASSQADRVNTGELFF	TGTGCCAGCAGCCAGGCCGACAGGGTCAACACCGGGGAGCTGTTTTTT	TRBJ2-2	.	TRBD1	TRBV4-2	16
CASSIGQTSYNEQFF	TGCGCCAGCAGCATCGGACAGACCTCCTACAATGAGCAGTTCTTC	TRBJ2-1	.	.	TRBV5-1	15
CASSYLEGTEAFF	TGTGCCAGCAGCTACCTAGAGGGCACTGAAGCTTTCTTT	TRBJ1-1	.	.	TRBV5-6	13
CASSAGRGFATNEKLFF	TGCGCCAGCAGCGCCGGTCGCGGCTTTGCAACTAATGAAAAACTGTTTTTT	TRBJ1-4	.	.	TRBV5-1	17
CASRGSGTGRYEQYF	TGTGCCAGCAGAGGTTCCGGGACAGGGCGCTACGAGCAGTACTTC	TRBJ2-7	.	TRBD1	TRBV2	15
CASSQDLGGASGETQYF	TGCGCCAGCAGCCAAGATCTCGGGGGGGCCTCGGGTGAGACCCAGTACTTC	TRBJ2-5	.	TRBD2	TRBV4-3	17
CASRTQGTQYF	TGTGCCAGCAGGACTCAGGGGACCCAGTACTTC	TRBJ2-5	.	.	TRBV6-5	11
CASSQEPRSDNSPLHF	TGCGCCAGCAGCCAAGAGCCCCGCAGTGATAATTCACCCCTCCACTTT	TRBJ1-6	.	.	TRBV4-3	16
CASTTSGWSGELFF	TGTGCCAGTACTACTAGCGGTTGGTCCGGGGAGCTGTTTTTT	TRBJ2-2	.	TRBD2	TRBV19	14
CASSSAQGTGNQPQHF	TGTGCCAGCAGCTCCGCTCAGGGGACGGGCAATCAGCCCCAGCATTTT	TRBJ1-5	.	.	TRBV7-9	16
CATSRRGIAPLHF	TGTGCCACCAGCAGGAGGGGGATCGCACCCCTCCACTTT	TRBJ1-6	.	.	TRBV15	13